This T cell receptor beta chain stems from a study of shared clonotypes between healthy human individuals. Study observations and caveats: Naive subsets usually exceeded memory subsets in estimated richness. Among a few donors, approximately 5% of naive CD4 clonotypes were found in common. Non-shared clonotypes showed lower generation probabilities than clonotypes common to all four donors.

Within Nashville, Tennessee resided all donors, each a Caucasian adult. As for this clone: Its cognate antigen is unknown.

Generated by immunoSEQ multiplex PCR, the TCRdb table keeps only in-frame clones and is missing some. This sample has around 700,000 clones, with roughly 70% found just once. Sequencing was performed on memory CD4+ T cells sorted from blood. Subset given: CD45RA-negative fraction. The receptor comes from a woman aged 25 to 45 in good health.

CDR3 bases: TGTGCCAGTAGTCCAATATCCACTAGCGCCGGGGAGCTGTTTTTT. As protein: CASSPISTSAGELFF. V usage is TRBV19 and J usage is TRBJ2-2, with 7 bases identical to TRBD2. The CDR3 length is 15 residues. Unmatched junction bases numbered 9, after V lost 5 bases and J lost 6 bases. Per the germline V gene, CDR1 is LNHDA and CDR2 is SQIVND (reference sequence).